The 13 T cell receptor beta chains below come from one sample, sequenced in a study of blood T cell repertoires in COVID-19. The repertoire was sequenced with immunoSEQ multiplex PCR; TCRdb's copy has only in-frame clones and lacks some. The profile shows approximately 150,000 clones, around 80% of them singletons. Sequencing used PBMCs or T cells enriched from blood (not recorded which). The receptors shown here come from an older woman in a cohort exposed to, infected with or recovered from COVID-19 (not recorded which).

This clone was found a few times. The chain uses TRBV7-3 and TRBJ2-1; 10 bases are a match to TRBD2. Unmatched junction bases numbered 8, after V lost 5 bases and J lost 4 bases. The CDR3 has 16 amino acids. Per the germline V gene, CDR1 is SGHTA and CDR2 is FQGTGA. This chain's CDR3 is CASSPPLAGAYNEQFF. The CDR3 nucleotides read TGTGCCAGCAGCCCGCCTCTAGCGGGAGCATACAATGAGCAGTTCTTC.

The chain joins TRBV7-3 to TRBJ2-1, with 9 bases identical to TRBD2. The CDR3 has 16 amino acids. With V trimmed by 2 bases and J by 4 bases, 6 bases remained unmatched. The germline CDR1 and CDR2 sequences are SGHTA and FQGTGA. The CDR3 here is CASSLLSAGGYNEQFF. The CDR3 nucleotides are TGTGCCAGCAGCTTACTGAGCGCGGGAGGGTACAATGAGCAGTTCTTC.

A few counts support this clone. The rearrangement uses TRBV5-1 and TRBJ2-1, with 11 bases that match TRBD2. The germline gives CDR1 SGHRS, CDR2 YFSETQ. After removal of 0 bases from V and 4 bases from J, the junction contained 3 bases not matched to a gene. The CDR3 loop spans 16 amino acids. Written as DNA, the CDR3 is TGCGCCAGCAGCTTGGAAGGGACTAGCGGTTACAATGAGCAGTTCTTC. Amino acids: CASSLEGTSGYNEQFF.

The chain has TRBV30 and TRBJ1-6, with D perhaps matching TRBD1 (6 bases). The CDR3 has 14 amino acids. CDR1 is GTSNPN, CDR2 SVGIG, per germline (reference sequence). The ends were cut back, 1 base at V and 10 bases at J, with 14 bases in the middle. CDR3 in amino acids: CAWSGGGSDSPLHF. Here the CDR3 DNA reads TGTGCCTGGAGTGGGGGGGGCAGCGACTCACCCCTCCACTTT. Together with reference TRBV30 and TRBJ1-6, the CDR3 gives the full variable domain: SQTIHQWPATLVQPVGSPLSLECTVEGTSNPNLYWYRQAAGRGLQLLFYSVGIGQISSEVPQNLSASRPQDRQFILSSKKLLLSDSGFYLCAWSGGGSDSPLHFGNGTRLTVT.

The chain employs TRBV10-1 and TRBJ2-5; TRBD2 matches at 11 bases. The CDR3 contains 15 residues. V dropped 4 bases and J dropped 3; count of bases not matched to a gene: 4. The germline CDR1 and CDR2 sequences are WNHNN and SYGVQD (reference sequence). The CDR3 coding sequence is TGCGCCAGCAGTGTAGCGGGAGGGCCAGAAGAGACCCAGTACTTC. It translates to CASSVAGGPEETQYF.

This clone was observed a handful of times. The rearrangement joins TRBV24-1 to TRBJ2-2; 14 bases agree with TRBD2. Germline V lookup: CDR1 KGHDR, CDR2 SFDVKD. This CDR3 is 16 amino acids long. The trim removed 3 bases at V and 6 bases at J, leaving 2 bases unmatched. The CDR3: CATSDRLAGGPGELFF. The CDR3 DNA is TGTGCCACCAGTGATCGACTAGCGGGAGGGCCCGGGGAGCTGTTTTTT.

The rearrangement joins TRBV18 to TRBJ1-5; TRBD1 is a possible D gene (5 bases). Germline V gene lookup returns CDR1 KGHSH and CDR2 LQKENI. The CDR3 runs 16 residues. Trimming pared 4 bases from V and 0 bases from J, leaving 13 bases between. The CDR3 loop reads CASSHSSGHSNQPQHF. DNA for the CDR3: TGTGCCAGCTCACACTCGTCTGGACATAGCAATCAGCCCCAGCATTTT. The full variable domain, completed using reference TRBV18 and TRBJ1-5, is NAGVMQNPRHLVRRRGQEARLRCSPMKGHSHVYWYRQLPEEGLKFMVYLQKENIIDESGMPKERFSAEFPKEGPSILRIQQVVRGDSAAYFCASSHSSGHSNQPQHFGDGTRLSIL.

The chain joins TRBV24-1 to TRBJ2-2; a possible D gene is TRBD2 (6 bases). The CDR3 runs 15 residues. V lost 9 bases and J lost 5, with 18 bases in between. From germline, CDR1 is KGHDR and CDR2 SFDVKD. CDR3 sequence: CATASPGEGTGELFF. In DNA form, the CDR3 reads TGTGCCACCGCCTCACCGGGAGAGGGGACCGGGGAGCTGTTTTTT.

The chain combines TRBV2 with TRBJ2-2; D is unresolved. Germline CDR1 and CDR2: SNHLY and FYNNEI. The V end was cut by 4 bases, the J end by 2 bases, with 5 bases between. The CDR3 sequence is 13 residues long. CDR3 coding DNA: TGTGCCAGCAGTGCCCCTAACACCGGGGAGCTGTTTTTT. Protein sequence: CASSAPNTGELFF.

Concerning this clone: Sequence at one end of the junction differs from germline and may be a read error. The chain uses TRBV7-7 and TRBJ2-1; the match to TRBD2 covers 12 bases. Germline V gene lookup returns CDR1 SSHAT and CDR2 FNYEAQ (reference sequence). The CDR3 covers 14 residues. This CDR3 reads CASSPTSGSFEQFF. For the CDR3, the DNA is TGTGCTAGCAGCCCGACTAGCGGGAGTTTTGAGCAGTTCTTC.

In nucleotides, the CDR3 is TGTGCCAGCAGTCCGGAGCACGGAGAGACCCAGTACTTC. Translated: CASSPEHGETQYF. The chain employs TRBV6-5 and TRBJ2-5, with D unresolved. Trimming took 5 bases from V and 4 from J, leaving 11 bases between them. The CDR3 has 13 residues. In germline, CDR1 is MNHEY, CDR2 SVGAGI.

V gene TRBV19 combines with J gene TRBJ2-7, with 7 bases identical to TRBD2. Looked up from germline, CDR1 is LNHDA and CDR2 is SQIVND (reference sequence). The length of the CDR3 is 13 residues. V dropped 6 bases and J dropped 3; count of bases not matched to a gene: 5. The CDR3 sequence is CASRSGKYYEQYF. The CDR3 bases are TGTGCCAGTAGAAGCGGGAAGTACTACGAGCAGTACTTC.

The chain links TRBV27 to TRBJ2-1; 8 positions match TRBD2. CDR3 length: 16 amino acids. Germline assignment: CDR1 MNHEY and CDR2 SMNVEV (reference sequence). Unmatched junction bases numbered 10, after V lost 1 base and J lost 8 bases. The CDR3 protein is CASSLFLSGSGHEQFF. The CDR3, as DNA: TGTGCCAGCAGTTTATTTCTCAGCGGGAGTGGGCATGAGCAGTTCTTC.